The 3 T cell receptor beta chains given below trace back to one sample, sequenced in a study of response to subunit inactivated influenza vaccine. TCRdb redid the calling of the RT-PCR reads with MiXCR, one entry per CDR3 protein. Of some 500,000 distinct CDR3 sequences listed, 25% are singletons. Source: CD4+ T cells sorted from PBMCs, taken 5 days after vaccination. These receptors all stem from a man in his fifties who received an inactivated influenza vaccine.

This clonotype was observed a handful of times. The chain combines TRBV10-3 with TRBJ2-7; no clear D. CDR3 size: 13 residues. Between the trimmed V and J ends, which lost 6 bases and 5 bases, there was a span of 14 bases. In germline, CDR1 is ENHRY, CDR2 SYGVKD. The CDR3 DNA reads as TGTGCCATCAGGAGACTTGGTTCCCACGAGCAGTACTTC. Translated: CAIRRLGSHEQYF.

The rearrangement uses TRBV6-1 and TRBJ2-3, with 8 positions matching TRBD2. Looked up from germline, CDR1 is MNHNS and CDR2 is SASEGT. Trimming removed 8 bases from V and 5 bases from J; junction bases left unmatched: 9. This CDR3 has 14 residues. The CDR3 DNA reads TGTGCCAGCTCGTTAGGGACTAGAGGAGATACGCAGTATTTT. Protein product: CASSLGTRGDTQYF.

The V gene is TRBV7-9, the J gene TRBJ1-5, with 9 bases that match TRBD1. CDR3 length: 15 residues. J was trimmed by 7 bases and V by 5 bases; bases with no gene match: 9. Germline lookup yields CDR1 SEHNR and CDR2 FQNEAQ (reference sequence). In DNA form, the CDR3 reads TGTGCCAGCAGCCCGGGACAGGGTTTTGTACAGCCCCAGCATTTT. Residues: CASSPGQGFVQPQHF.